Listed below are T cell receptor beta chains from one sample, sequenced in a study of blood T cell repertoires in COVID-19. Sequencing was performed with immunoSEQ multiplex PCR; in TCRdb, only in-frame clones are kept and a portion is missing. This table holds 200,000 to 250,000 clones, around 84% found once. Sequencing was performed on peripheral blood. The receptors originated from a man in his fifties or sixties with COVID-19, enrolled during active disease. CDR3s include the opening cysteine and the closing phenylalanine or tryptophan. A D gene is named only where the DNA matches it firmly. The size of a clone is reported for some rows only, either as once, few or many, or as a class for expanded clones.

j_call d_call clone_size v_call cdr3_nt cdr3_aa
TRBJ2-1 TRBD1 . TRBV5-1 TGCGCCAGCAGCCCTCGACAGGGGGTGTCGAATGAGCAGTTCTTC CASSPRQGVSNEQFF
TRBJ2-5 TRBD2 . TRBV5-1 TGCGCCAGCAGTTTACTAGCGGCCTACCAAGAGACCCAGTACTTC CASSLLAAYQETQYF
TRBJ2-1 TRBD1 . TRBV5-1 TGCGCCAGCAGCTTGGGACAGGGTGCCCTTTACAATGAGCAGTTCTTC CASSLGQGALYNEQFF
TRBJ1-5 TRBD1 . TRBV12-5 TGTGCTAGTGGTTTGGAGATAGGGGGCGTTGGAAATCAGCCCCAGCATTTT CASGLEIGGVGNQPQHF
TRBJ1-2 . . TRBV28 TGTGCCAGCAGTTTAGACGAGACAAACTATGGCTACACCTTC CASSLDETNYGYTF
TRBJ2-1 TRBD1 once TRBV11-3 TGTGCCAGCAGCTTAGGGGCAGGGGGCTTAAACAATGAGCAGTTCTTC CASSLGAGGLNNEQFF
TRBJ2-5 . . TRBV12-3/TRBV12-4 TGTGCCAGCACAGTACAAGAGACCCAGTACTTC CASTVQETQYF
TRBJ2-7 TRBD2 . TRBV11-2 TGTGCCAGCAGCTCCCGGACTAGCGGAGGCTCCTACGAGCAGTACTTC CASSSRTSGGSYEQYF
TRBJ2-7 TRBD1 . TRBV6-1 TGTGCCAGCAGTGAAATGGGGACAGGAGTTTACGAGCAGTACTTC CASSEMGTGVYEQYF
TRBJ2-1 TRBD2 . TRBV5-1 TGCGCCAGCAGCGGAATGGGACTAGCAGAATACAATGAGCAGTTCTTC CASSGMGLAEYNEQFF
TRBJ2-3 . once TRBV5-5 TGTGCCAGCACCACCCCCGGGGTGTCGTCCCGCACAGATACGCAGTATTTT CASTTPGVSSRTDTQYF
TRBJ2-1 TRBD1 . TRBV7-2 TGTGCCAGCAGATTTCAGGGGGCTAGGGCCTACAATGAGCAGTTCTTC CASRFQGARAYNEQFF
TRBJ1-4 . . TRBV28 TGTGCCAGCAGTAGTGTATGGGTGACAAATGAAAAACTGTTTTTT CASSSVWVTNEKLFF
TRBJ2-1 TRBD2 once TRBV6-4 TGTGCCAGCAGTGACTCGGGAGCGGGAGCCTCCTACAATGAGCAGTTCTTC CASSDSGAGASYNEQFF
TRBJ2-7 TRBD1 . TRBV6-6 TGTGCCAGCAGTGAGCCCGGGACAGGCGATTTCGAGCAGTACTTC CASSEPGTGDFEQYF
TRBJ1-6 . . TRBV7-9 TGTGCCAGCAGCTTATTACTGCATTCACCCCTCCACTTT CASSLLLHSPLHF
TRBJ2-4 . . TRBV6-5 TGTGCCAGCAGTTACGCTGACCCGGGACAGGCTGGGAGGGAGTACTTC CASSYADPGQAGREYF
TRBJ2-2 TRBD1 . TRBV19 TGTGCCAGTAGCTCAAGGACAGGAATCACCGGGGAGCTGTTTTTT CASSSRTGITGELFF
TRBJ2-2 . . TRBV19 TGTGCCAGTAGTATCTATAGCGGTTCCACCGGGGAGCTGTTTTTT CASSIYSGSTGELFF
TRBJ2-2 . . TRBV7-9 TGTGCCAGCAGCTACAGCCTCTCGGTAGGGAACACCGGGGAGCTGTTTTTT CASSYSLSVGNTGELFF
TRBJ2-2 . . TRBV30 TGTGCCTGGAGTTTGCAGGCGAACACCGGGGAGCTGTTTTTT CAWSLQANTGELFF
TRBJ2-3 TRBD2 . TRBV6-4 TGTGCCAGCAGTGAACTAGCGGGGGCCACCGGGTCTACGCAGTATTTT CASSELAGATGSTQYF
TRBJ1-6 . . TRBV7-9 TGTGCCAGCAGCTTAGACCGGGTCGTCCTCCACTTT CASSLDRVVLHF
TRBJ2-5 TRBD1 . TRBV7-9 TGTGCCAGCAGCCCGATTCCGGGACAGGGGAGGGGAGAGACCCAGTACTTC CASSPIPGQGRGETQYF
TRBJ1-2 TRBD1 . TRBV19 TGTGCCAGTAGCCAACAGGGGGCTGCTAACTATGGCTACACCTTC CASSQQGAANYGYTF